The source of this T cell receptor beta chain is a study of response to subunit inactivated influenza vaccine. MiXCR, run by TCRdb on the RT-PCR reads, gives a single entry per CDR3 protein. The sample gives a few hundred thousand distinct CDR3 sequences, more than 10% of which show up once; about 7.8% is in the top ten. General study results and limits: Each seasonal influenza vaccination recruits few new T cells, the authors suggested.

This clonotype was observed a handful of times. Its target is unknown. The sample here was non-naive T cells sorted from PBMCs, taken about 14 days before vaccination. The sequence was collected from a man aged 50 or older who received an inactivated influenza vaccine.

Here the CDR3 DNA reads TGTGCCAGCAGCCGCTCAGGGCAAACCCAGTACTTC. Amino acid sequence: CASSRSGQTQYF. The V and J genes are TRBV7-9 and TRBJ2-5, with a possible D match to TRBD1 (5 bases). Deletions cut 5 bases from V and 8 bases from J, with 12 bases between. Germline V gives CDR1 SEHNR, CDR2 FQNEAQ (reference sequence). The CDR3 has 12 amino acids.